Relative to its sample, the clone carrying this T cell receptor beta chain is medium-sized. The PCR was carried out with 60 Vbeta primers and 13 Jbeta primers. Profiling relied on immunoSEQ multiplex PCR, and the TCRdb table lists in-frame clones only, not all of them. The table lists 110,000 to 150,000 clones, around 73% of them singletons. This sample was included in a study of cytomegalovirus exposure and HLA in healthy donors. Germline CDR1 and CDR2: KGHSY and FQNENV. V was cut by 4 bases and J by 5 bases, with 15 bases left in between. CDR3 size: 15 residues. This receptor was identified in a female donor in good health and CMV-seronegative. The sequencing sample was made of PBMCs. The chain employs TRBV16 and TRBJ2-1, with D hard to call. The CDR3 DNA reads TGTGCCAGCAGCCTGGTAGACTGGAGTCACAATGAGCAGTTCTTC. Translating it yields CASSLVDWSHNEQFF. Together with reference TRBV16 and TRBJ2-1, the CDR3 gives the full variable domain: GEEVAQTPKHLVRGEGQKAKLYCAPIKGHSYVFWYQQVLKNEFKFLISFQNENVFDETGMPKERFSAKCLPNSPCSLEIQATKLEDSAVYFCASSLVDWSHNEQFFGPGTRLTVL.